The 9 T cell receptor beta chains below come from one sample, sequenced in a study of control samples from healthy donors and cancer patients. The assay was immunoSEQ multiplex PCR, and TCRdb's table has in-frame clones only and misses some. The sample contains fewer than 200,000 clones, approximately 94% of which appear only once. Sequencing used PBMCs. The origin of the receptors is a man in his sixties with colorectal cancer.

This rearrangement joins TRBV30 to TRBJ2-3; tentatively, D is TRBD2 (6 bases). CDR1 is GTSNPN and CDR2 is SVGIG in the germline V gene (reference sequence). Trimming removed 7 bases from V and 3 bases from J, with 14 bases in between. This CDR3 has 13 amino acids. CDR3 DNA: TGTGCCTACCTCCCGGGACTTACAGATACGCAGTATTTT. As protein: CAYLPGLTDTQYF.

V usage is TRBV19 and J usage is TRBJ1-2; 7 nucleotides line up with TRBD1. Per the germline V gene, CDR1 is LNHDA and CDR2 is SQIVND (reference sequence). Germline trimming cut 4 bases from V and 4 bases from J; bases unmatched to any gene: 9. This CDR3 is built from 15 residues. CDR3 nucleotide sequence: TGTGCCAGTAGTACTTCCCGGGACAGTATCTATGGCTACACCTTC. The encoded protein is CASSTSRDSIYGYTF.

The chain employs TRBV14 and TRBJ2-7; 12 nucleotides align to TRBD1. Germline V gene data show CDR1 as SGHDN and CDR2 as FVKESK. The CDR3 is 15 amino acids. The trim removed 4 bases at V and 5 bases at J, leaving 6 bases unmatched. CDR3 region: CASSPLGTGGNEQYF. CDR3 nucleotide sequence: TGTGCCAGCAGCCCACTCGGGACAGGGGGCAACGAGCAGTACTTC.

The chain carries TRBV15 and TRBJ1-2; D is unresolved. The ends were cut back, 0 bases at V and 4 bases at J, with 6 bases in the middle. CDR3 length equals 13 residues. CDR1 and CDR2 from the germline V gene are LNHNV and YYDKDF (reference sequence). The CDR3 nucleotides are TGTGCCACCAGCAGAGATAGCCCCTATGGCTACACCTTC. It codes for CATSRDSPYGYTF.

This clone has only one observation. The J gene is TRBJ2-1, the V gene TRBV6-4; tentatively, D is TRBD2 (6 bases). The CDR3 length is 14 residues. V was trimmed by 4 bases and J by 14 bases, leaving 21 bases between them. Germline V gives CDR1 MRHNA, CDR2 SNTAGT. For the CDR3, the DNA is TGTGCCAGCAGTGCCGGACTACACGACACACTAAAGTTCTTC. Residues: CASSAGLHDTLKFF.

J is TRBJ2-7 and V is TRBV6-2 or TRBV6-3, with 7 bases identical to TRBD1. The CDR3 runs 15 residues. Germline trimming cut 5 bases from V and 9 bases from J; bases unmatched to any gene: 16. Germline loops: CDR1 MNHEY, CDR2 SVGEGT. This CDR3 reads CASSRQGLGLRWQYF. The CDR3 coding sequence is TGTGCCAGCAGTCGACAGGGTTTGGGGCTACGATGGCAGTACTTC.

V gene TRBV19 combines with J gene TRBJ2-3, with 16 bases matching TRBD2. V was pared by 4 bases and J by 3 bases, with 13 bases of the junction left unmatched. This CDR3 comprises 20 residues. Looked up from germline, CDR1 is LNHDA and CDR2 is SQIVND (reference sequence). This chain's CDR3 is CASSRDRGLAGGPRTDTQYF. The CDR3 DNA is TGTGCCAGTAGTAGAGATAGGGGACTAGCGGGGGGGCCGAGGACAGATACGCAGTATTTT.

The genes are TRBV14 and TRBJ2-3; 8 nucleotides line up with TRBD2. Looked up from germline, CDR1 is SGHDN and CDR2 is FVKESK. V dropped 10 bases and J dropped 5; count of bases not matched to a gene: 14. This CDR3 spans 15 amino acids. The CDR3 DNA follows: TGTGCCAATCCGAGCCGGGGGGGGCCGGTAGATACGCAGTATTTT. This gives the protein CANPSRGGPVDTQYF.

The chain employs TRBV5-1 and TRBJ2-1, with D unresolved. The CDR3 consists of 12 residues. CDR1 and CDR2 (germline): SGHRS, YFSETQ. Trimming stripped 2 bases from V and 10 bases from J, with 10 bases between. The CDR3 here is CASSFDLGEQFF. The DNA of the CDR3 is TGCGCCAGCAGCTTCGACCTTGGGGAGCAGTTCTTC.